This T cell receptor beta chain was profiled in a study of T cell responses to AZD1222 COVID-19 vaccine. Broader study findings: Breadth and depth of Spike-specific TCRs rose after two AZD1222 doses.

Germline CDR1 reads SGHDN; CDR2 reads FVKESK. Trimming pared 1 base from V and 1 base from J, leaving 10 bases between. The CDR3 has 16 amino acids. In the case of this clone: What it binds is unknown.

Profiled with immunoSEQ multiplex PCR; TCRdb holds only in-frame clones, not every one. The sample consists of approximately 140,000 clones, 90% of them appearing once. The gene calls are TRBV14 and TRBJ2-2, with D maybe TRBD2 (5 bases). This receptor was taken from an adult who received the AZD1222 COVID-19 vaccine. The source material was peripheral blood, sampled 28 days after the second AZD1222 dose. For the CDR3, the DNA is TGTGCCAGCAGCCAAGTAGGACTGCAGAACACCGGGGAGCTGTTTTTT. Its translation: CASSQVGLQNTGELFF.